The rows below give T cell receptor beta chains drawn from one sample of a study of low-dose radiotherapy and immunotherapy resistance in tumors. A single record per CDR3 protein comes from TCRdb applying MiXCR to the reads. The table lists more than 70,000 distinct CDR3 sequences, around 31% of them singletons. Sequencing used PBMCs, obtained before treatment. The receptors come from a female donor with ovarian cancer. Each CDR3 is given with its conserved first and last residue. Clone size is given for some rows only: seen once, a few or many times, or a class if the clone is expanded.

abundance: many
j_gene: TRBJ2-3
v_gene: TRBV28
CDR3aa: CASSRTSTDTQYF

abundance: NA
j_gene: TRBJ2-1
v_gene: TRBV18
CDR3aa: CASSQSYEQFF

abundance: NA
j_gene: TRBJ2-3
v_gene: TRBV11-2
CDR3aa: CASSLVGGPDTQYF

abundance: NA
j_gene: TRBJ1-1
v_gene: TRBV5-1
CDR3aa: CASSLATNPTEAFF

abundance: NA
j_gene: TRBJ2-3
v_gene: TRBV11-2
CDR3aa: CASSLRPPRGGADTQYF

abundance: many
j_gene: TRBJ2-1
v_gene: TRBV4-2
CDR3aa: CASSQTTAGGSNEQFF

abundance: many
j_gene: TRBJ2-2
v_gene: TRBV7-2
CDR3aa: CASSLPPTSGNDGELFF

abundance: few
j_gene: TRBJ1-6
v_gene: TRBV9
CDR3aa: CASSVEGQKSPLHF

abundance: many
j_gene: TRBJ2-7
v_gene: TRBV29-1
CDR3aa: CSVEGGEDEQYF

abundance: many
j_gene: TRBJ2-1
v_gene: TRBV2
CDR3aa: CASSPRVAETYNEQFF

abundance: many
j_gene: TRBJ2-6
v_gene: TRBV7-2
CDR3aa: CASSLVSGANVLTF

abundance: NA
j_gene: TRBJ1-5
v_gene: TRBV7-9
CDR3aa: CASSLAGGRRVQPQHF

abundance: many
j_gene: TRBJ2-3
v_gene: TRBV4-1
CDR3aa: CASSQDSGALTDTQYF

abundance: many
j_gene: TRBJ1-4
v_gene: TRBV18
CDR3aa: CASSSTARGEKLFF

abundance: NA
j_gene: TRBJ2-7
v_gene: TRBV6-6
CDR3aa: CASSYLDSYYEQYF

abundance: many
j_gene: TRBJ2-5
v_gene: TRBV7-2
CDR3aa: CASSLGGLGFETQYF

abundance: NA
j_gene: TRBJ2-2
v_gene: TRBV7-8
CDR3aa: CASRGERAGNTGELFF

abundance: many
j_gene: TRBJ1-3
v_gene: TRBV6-6
CDR3aa: CASSTSVTRGNTIYF

abundance: NA
j_gene: TRBJ1-4
v_gene: TRBV20-1
CDR3aa: CSASGTGAANEKLFF

abundance: NA
j_gene: TRBJ2-3
v_gene: TRBV6-1
CDR3aa: CASTTVSTDTQYF

abundance: many
j_gene: TRBJ2-1
v_gene: TRBV5-1
CDR3aa: CASSATGGQNEQFF

abundance: medium-sized
j_gene: TRBJ1-3
v_gene: TRBV5-6
CDR3aa: CASSLGPSSGNTIYF

abundance: many
j_gene: TRBJ2-3
v_gene: TRBV5-1
CDR3aa: CASSFSGQGLADTQYF

abundance: many
j_gene: TRBJ1-6
v_gene: TRBV20-1
CDR3aa: CSSQVLGGNSPLHF

abundance: medium-sized
j_gene: TRBJ1-6
v_gene: TRBV5-1
CDR3aa: CASSSGQPSSYNSPLHF

abundance: many
j_gene: TRBJ2-7
v_gene: TRBV7-2
CDR3aa: CASSLPGSYEQYF

abundance: many
j_gene: TRBJ2-1
v_gene: TRBV6-2/TRBV6-3
CDR3aa: CASTQDRASSYNEQFF

abundance: NA
j_gene: TRBJ2-5
v_gene: TRBV29-1
CDR3aa: CSVEDLSRGRETQYF

abundance: many
j_gene: TRBJ2-7
v_gene: TRBV4-2
CDR3aa: CASSQVPSGEPTYEQYF

abundance: many
j_gene: TRBJ1-2
v_gene: TRBV12-3/TRBV12-4
CDR3aa: CASSFGRRNYGYTF

abundance: many
j_gene: TRBJ2-7
v_gene: TRBV3-1
CDR3aa: CASSQGYSYEQYF

abundance: many
j_gene: TRBJ1-5
v_gene: TRBV19
CDR3aa: CASSISRGAGNQPQHF

abundance: many
j_gene: TRBJ2-1
v_gene: TRBV7-9
CDR3aa: CASSLDAGAEQFF

abundance: NA
j_gene: TRBJ2-5
v_gene: TRBV7-8
CDR3aa: CASSYPGTQETQYF

abundance: NA
j_gene: TRBJ2-5
v_gene: TRBV9
CDR3aa: CASSPLGQGETQYF

abundance: NA
j_gene: TRBJ1-2
v_gene: TRBV7-8
CDR3aa: CASRPPGPNYGYTF

abundance: many
j_gene: TRBJ1-1
v_gene: TRBV11-2
CDR3aa: CASSPPWNTEAFF

abundance: few
j_gene: TRBJ2-1
v_gene: TRBV12-3/TRBV12-4
CDR3aa: CASSWSGVSNEQFF

abundance: many
j_gene: TRBJ1-5
v_gene: TRBV19
CDR3aa: CASSIGLYSNQPQHF

abundance: few
j_gene: TRBJ1-1
v_gene: TRBV19
CDR3aa: CASSADRTEAFF

abundance: many
j_gene: TRBJ2-1
v_gene: TRBV30
CDR3aa: CAWSLGLAGGFEQFF

abundance: many
j_gene: TRBJ2-3
v_gene: TRBV7-9
CDR3aa: CASSEVAGGLTDTQYF

abundance: many
j_gene: TRBJ1-1
v_gene: TRBV7-9
CDR3aa: CASSLLVNTEAFF

abundance: many
j_gene: TRBJ2-5
v_gene: TRBV7-9
CDR3aa: CASSPQGLQETQYF

abundance: NA
j_gene: TRBJ2-2
v_gene: TRBV4-2
CDR3aa: CASSQVGQGAGELFF

abundance: few
j_gene: TRBJ2-3
v_gene: TRBV30
CDR3aa: CAWSVWDTQYF

abundance: NA
j_gene: TRBJ2-2
v_gene: TRBV7-3
CDR3aa: CASSSGSTANTGELFF

abundance: many
j_gene: TRBJ1-6
v_gene: TRBV6-2/TRBV6-3
CDR3aa: CASSDGLNSPLHF

abundance: many
j_gene: TRBJ1-2
v_gene: TRBV6-5
CDR3aa: CASSYAGQGPESGGYTF

abundance: NA
j_gene: TRBJ1-5
v_gene: TRBV3-1
CDR3aa: CASSQDLGDRGRPGKNQPQHF